The 25 T cell receptor beta chains presented below share a single source sample, sequenced in a study of blood T cells in healthy people across ages (dated by TCRdb to the mid-2010s). The library relied on 5' RACE. Sequenced on an Illumina HiSeq 2500. A second PCR of roughly 6 to 11 cycles was run with a J-beta primer mix and a sample-barcoded 5' primer. The raw public reads went through TCRdb reprocessing: fastp at Q25, MiXCR clone calling, in-frame beta chains kept. Rows are unified per CDR3 protein, each entry keeping the most common DNA and genes. This sample is represented by about 640,000 distinct CDR3 sequences; 40% to 45% of them were singletons. The ten largest make up approximately 29% of the sample. The sample comprised blood. The source of these receptors is an elderly man in good health.

This chain uses TRBV5-1 with TRBJ2-3; D tentatively reads TRBD1 or TRBD2 (6 bases each). V was cut by 6 bases and J by 0 bases, with 20 bases left in between. Germline V gives CDR1 SGHRS, CDR2 YFSETQ. The CDR3 length is 17 residues. CDR3 nucleotide sequence: TGCGCCAGCAAGGGGGGCCGGGGCCACTCTAGCACAGATACGCAGTATTTT. Translated, it gives CASKGGRGHSSTDTQYF. The full variable domain, its missing parts supplied by reference TRBV5-1 and TRBJ2-3, is KAGVTQTPRYLIKTRGQQVTLSCSPISGHRSVSWYQQTPGQGLQFLFEYFSETQRNKGNFPGRFSGRQFSNSRSEMNVSTLELGDSALYLCASKGGRGHSSTDTQYFGPGTRLTVL.

Only a few counts were recorded for this clonotype. The chain combines TRBV5-5 with TRBJ1-2; the D gene is possibly TRBD1 (6 bases). The V gene's germline CDR1 is SGHKS and CDR2 YYEKEE (reference sequence). The CDR3 is 11 residues long. V was trimmed by 4 bases and J by 12 bases, leaving 13 bases between them. CDR3 sequence (DNA): TGTGCCAGCAGCCCCGACAGGTCGAACACCTTC. Translation gives CASSPDRSNTF.

This clonotype occurred a few times. Here the CDR3 reads CASSRQGAVGELFF. The CDR3 coding sequence is TGTGCCAGCAGCCGACAGGGGGCCGTCGGGGAGCTGTTTTTT. This chain joins TRBV7-3 and TRBJ2-2, with 10 bases identical to TRBD1. Germline trimming cut 5 bases from V and 7 bases from J; bases unmatched to any gene: 4. CDR1 and CDR2 from the germline V gene are SGHTA and FQGTGA. This CDR3 comprises 14 residues.

V is TRBV4-3 and J is TRBJ1-2; 8 positions agree with TRBD1. The CDR3 sequence is 13 residues long. Germline V gene lookup returns CDR1 LGHNA and CDR2 YSLEER. V was clipped by 4 bases and J by 8 bases; unmatched bases: 6. The CDR3 DNA follows: TGCGCCAGCAGCCTACTAGGGACAGGCGGCTACACCTTC. Its protein product is CASSLLGTGGYTF.

This chain joins TRBV28 and TRBJ2-1, with unresolved D. Germline V gene sequence: CDR1 MDHEN, CDR2 SYDVKM. This CDR3 has 9 amino acids. The ends were cut back, 10 bases at V and 9 bases at J, with 7 bases in the middle. CDR3 DNA: TGTGCCACAGGCCGTGAGCAGTTCTTC. Its translation: CATGREQFF.

This chain connects TRBV3-1 to TRBJ2-5, with 10 nucleotides matching TRBD1. The CDR3 covers 15 residues. The J segment lost 14 bases and the V segment lost 4 bases, leaving 16 bases of the junction unmatched. CDR1 LGHDT and CDR2 YNNKEL come from the germline V gene (reference sequence). This CDR3 is CASSPRDRGGYEHYF. The DNA for the CDR3 is TGTGCCAGCAGCCCCCGGGACAGGGGAGGGTACGAGCACTACTTC.

This clonotype was found many times. This sequence joins TRBV7-2 and TRBJ2-6; D not resolved. The germline V gene encodes CDR1 SGHTA and CDR2 FQGNSA. Trimming left V 3 bases short and J 2 bases short, with 11 bases between. CDR3 length equals 16 residues. CDR3 bases: TGTGCCAGCAGCTTGAAACCTGGGGCTGGGGCCAACGTCCTGACTTTC. Its translation is CASSLKPGAGANVLTF.

The sample holds many counts of this clonotype. CDR3 region: CSVVSGRAPSTDTQYF. The CDR3, as DNA: TGCAGCGTTGTAAGCGGGAGGGCTCCTAGCACAGATACGCAGTATTTT. The rearrangement links TRBV29-1 to TRBJ2-3; TRBD2 matches 10 bases. This CDR3 comprises 16 residues. CDR1 SQVTM and CDR2 ANQGSEA come from the germline V gene. J was trimmed by 0 bases and V by 4 bases; bases with no gene match: 7.

The CDR3 DNA is TGCGCCAGCAGCCTAGATGACAGAACCTACAATGAGCAGTTCTTC. Protein sequence: CASSLDDRTYNEQFF. The rearrangement joins TRBV5-1 to TRBJ2-1; D may be TRBD1 (5 bases). The CDR3 runs to 15 residues. The germline V gene encodes CDR1 SGHRS and CDR2 YFSETQ. V lost 4 bases to trimming and J lost 2 bases, with 13 bases between them.

This clonotype came up a few times. The V gene is TRBV29-1, the J gene TRBJ2-3; TRBD2 matches at 15 bases. CDR1 and CDR2 from the germline V gene are SQVTM and ANQGSEA. The V gene end was trimmed by 5 bases and the J gene end by 2 bases; junction bases not matched to a gene: 5. The CDR3 is 16 residues long. CDR3 loop: CSVLGTSGRPTDTQYF. Here the CDR3 DNA reads TGCAGCGTTCTCGGGACTAGCGGGAGGCCCACAGATACGCAGTATTTT.

The chain links TRBV13 to TRBJ1-4; no clear D gene. CDR1 and CDR2 (germline): PRHDT, FYEKMQ (reference sequence). The CDR3 has 14 residues. V shed 4 bases and J shed 0 bases, with 6 bases lying between them. CDR3 nucleotide sequence: TGTGCCAGCAGCTCCAGAGCAACTAATGAAAAACTGTTTTTT. Its protein product is CASSSRATNEKLFF. Complete variable domain (other parts from reference TRBV13 and TRBJ1-4): AAGVIQSPRHLIKEKRETATLKCYPIPRHDTVYWYQQGPGQDPQFLISFYEKMQSDKGSIPDRFSAQQFSDYHSELNMSSLELGDSALYFCASSSRATNEKLFFGSGTQLSVL.

This clonotype showed up just a few times. The chain uses TRBV6-2 or TRBV6-3 and TRBJ2-5, with 8 bases matching TRBD2. With V trimmed by 5 bases and J by 4 bases, 6 bases remained unmatched. Germline values: CDR1 MNHEY, CDR2 SVGEGT. The CDR3 runs 14 residues. The CDR3 spells CASSRSGGGETQYF. As DNA, the CDR3 is TGTGCCAGCAGTCGAAGCGGGGGCGGAGAGACCCAGTACTTC.

This clonotype was seen only a few times. The chain joins TRBV7-2 to TRBJ2-6, with D hard to call. The CDR3 consists of 15 residues. The V end lost 5 bases, the J end lost 0 bases, and 8 bases lay between the germline ends. Germline lookup yields CDR1 SGHTA and CDR2 FQGNSA. CDR3 protein: CASSGRLSGANVLTF. The CDR3 DNA follows: TGTGCCAGCAGCGGACGGCTCTCTGGGGCCAACGTCCTGACTTTC.

This rearrangement joins TRBV7-6 to TRBJ2-5; weak D call: TRBD2 (6 bases). The V gene's germline CDR1 is SGHVS and CDR2 FNYEAQ. The CDR3 is 18 amino acids. Trimming cost V 2 bases and J 0 bases, with 19 bases left between them. CDR3 DNA: TGTGCCAGCAGCTTAAATATTCCGGGGGAGGTGTACCAAGAGACCCAGTACTTC. It is translated as CASSLNIPGEVYQETQYF.

For this clonotype: This sequence may be a read error, since a much larger clone differs from it by one base. This chain connects TRBV20-1 to TRBJ2-3; 8 nucleotides align to TRBD1. From germline, CDR1 is DFQATT and CDR2 SNEGSKA (reference sequence). This CDR3 spans 15 amino acids. With 3 bases clipped from V and 2 bases from J, the junction kept 7 bases outside the gene matches. The CDR3 sequence is CSARDRVRDTDTQYF. In DNA form, the CDR3 reads TGCAGTGCTAGGGACAGGGTTCGGGACACAGATACGCAGTATTTT.

This clonotype occurred a few times. J is TRBJ2-3 and V is TRBV20-1; TRBD2 is a possible D gene (5 bases). Between the trimmed V and J ends, which lost 5 bases and 2 bases, there was a span of 14 bases. Per the germline V gene, CDR1 is DFQATT and CDR2 is SNEGSKA (reference sequence). CDR3 length equals 14 residues. The CDR3 spells CSARGSRATDTQYF. CDR3 DNA: TGCAGTGCTCGGGGATCTAGAGCCACAGATACGCAGTATTTT.

This rearrangement joins TRBV7-2 to TRBJ2-1; TRBD2 matches at 8 bases. From germline, CDR1 is SGHTA and CDR2 FQGNSA. The CDR3 spans 16 residues. With 2 bases clipped from V and 6 bases from J, the junction kept 9 bases outside the gene matches. The CDR3 spells CASSLNDGGAINEQFF. The CDR3, as DNA: TGTGCCAGCAGCTTAAACGACGGGGGGGCCATCAATGAGCAGTTCTTC.

The J gene is TRBJ2-7, the V gene TRBV11-2, with TRBD2 matching 10 bases. The J call is doubtful: the DNA matches TRBJ2-5 better. Germline V gene sequence: CDR1 SGHAT, CDR2 FQNNGV. The length of the CDR3 is 17 residues. DNA of the CDR3: TGTGCCAGCAGCCCCTGGCCCAGCGGGGGGGTACAAGAGACCCAGTACTTC. Protein product: CASSPWPSGGVQETQYF.

The table lists this clonotype with a few counts. The chain is built from TRBV30 and TRBJ2-3; TRBD1 matches 9 bases. The CDR3 totals 14 residues. With 0 bases clipped from V and 4 bases from J, the junction kept 2 bases outside the gene matches. CDR1 and CDR2 from the germline V gene are GTSNPN and SVGIG (reference sequence). The CDR3 DNA is TGTGCCTGGAGTGTTCGACAGGGGGCAGATACGCAGTATTTT. Translated: CAWSVRQGADTQYF.

V gene TRBV20-1 combines with J gene TRBJ2-1, with 11 nucleotides matching TRBD2. The CDR3 consists of 14 residues. Losses at the gene ends were 5 bases for V and 3 bases for J; bases not matched to a gene: 3. The germline V gene encodes CDR1 DFQATT and CDR2 SNEGSKA (reference sequence). The CDR3 region is CSAGLAGFYNEQFF. The CDR3, as DNA: TGCAGTGCTGGACTAGCGGGTTTCTACAATGAGCAGTTCTTC.

This clonotype was seen a few times. The rearrangement links TRBV12-3 or TRBV12-4 to TRBJ1-3, with D possibly matching TRBD1 (6 bases). The CDR3 consists of 14 residues. V shed 6 bases and J shed 4 bases, with 13 bases lying between them. CDR3 nucleotide sequence: TGTGCCAGCAGGAGGGACACCATCGGAAACACCATATATTTT. This encodes CASRRDTIGNTIYF.

The V gene is TRBV20-1, the J gene TRBJ1-2, with D uncertain. The CDR3 loop spans 13 amino acids. Trimming pared 0 bases from V and 3 bases from J, leaving 8 bases between. From germline, CDR1 is DFQATT and CDR2 SNEGSKA (reference sequence). This chain's CDR3 is CSAREDVDYGYTF. CDR3 DNA sequence: TGCAGTGCTAGAGAAGACGTCGACTATGGCTACACCTTC.

The chain uses TRBV20-1 and TRBJ2-1; D remains unclear. The CDR3 totals 15 residues. V dropped 1 base and J dropped 0 bases, with 10 bases sitting between them. Germline V gene data show CDR1 as DFQATT and CDR2 as SNEGSKA (reference sequence). The CDR3 protein is CSARVPIGSYNEQFF. CDR3 sequence (DNA): TGCAGTGCTAGAGTGCCCATCGGCTCCTACAATGAGCAGTTCTTC.

This rearrangement joins TRBV28 to TRBJ2-1, with TRBD2 as a possible D gene (6 bases). The V and J ends lost 3 bases and 3 bases respectively, with 15 bases between them. CDR3 length: 16 amino acids. CDR1 and CDR2 from the germline V gene are MDHEN and SYDVKM. The CDR3 DNA sequence: TGTGCCAGCAGTTTTGCCCTAGCGAACCACTACAATGAGCAGTTCTTC. Protein: CASSFALANHYNEQFF.

This clonotype has ten or more counts. The chain uses TRBV6-5 and TRBJ2-3; tentatively, D is TRBD1 or TRBD2 (5 bases each). Trimming took off 2 bases at V and 1 base at J, with 10 bases between the two ends. CDR3 length equals 15 residues. Looked up from germline, CDR1 is MNHEY and CDR2 is SVGAGI. The CDR3 sequence: CASSYLGAGTDTQYF. As DNA, the CDR3 is TGTGCCAGCAGTTACCTCGGGGCGGGCACAGATACGCAGTATTTT.